The 15 T cell receptor beta chains reported below all come from one sample, sequenced in a study of blood T cells in healthy people across ages. It was with a sample-barcoded 5' primer and a J-beta primer mix that a second PCR of about 6 to 12 cycles was run. One entry per CDR3 protein results from TCRdb running MiXCR on the 5' RACE reads. The table has around 1,000,000 distinct CDR3 sequences, around two fifths seen once. Sequencing input: blood. The source is a man between 18 and 35 years old in good health.

This clonotype was detected only a few times. The J gene is TRBJ1-2, the V gene TRBV6-1; 11 bases line up with TRBD1. This CDR3 comprises 15 residues. The V segment lost 6 bases and the J segment 4 bases; nucleotides outside the gene matches: 7. Germline V gives CDR1 MNHNS, CDR2 SASEGT. CDR3 nucleotide sequence: TGTGCCAGCAGCCAGACCGGGACAGGGGGCTATGGCTACACCTTC. Translating it yields CASSQTGTGGYGYTF.

This chain links TRBV4-1 with TRBJ2-2; D gene unclear. V lost 1 base and J 5 bases, leaving 11 bases between the germline ends. The germline CDR1 and CDR2 sequences are MGHRA and YSYEKL. The CDR3 is 15 amino acids. The CDR3 loop is CASSQVAGGTGELFF. In DNA form, the CDR3 reads TGCGCCAGCAGCCAAGTGGCAGGCGGTACCGGGGAGCTGTTTTTT.

This rearrangement joins TRBV6-5 to TRBJ2-2; D is tentatively TRBD1 or TRBD2 (5 bases each). The germline V and J ends were trimmed by 2 bases and 0 bases, with 13 bases remaining between them. The CDR3 sequence is 17 residues long. In germline, CDR1 is MNHEY, CDR2 SVGAGI. Here the CDR3 DNA reads TGTGCCAGCAGTTACGCCTTTGGGACCACGAACACCGGGGAGCTGTTTTTT. Protein sequence: CASSYAFGTTNTGELFF.

This chain uses TRBV29-1 with TRBJ2-1; 10 nucleotides align to TRBD1. Germline V gene sequence: CDR1 SQVTM, CDR2 ANQGSEA. The CDR3 contains 14 residues. Trimming at V came to 2 bases and at J to 7 bases, leaving 5 bases not matched to a gene. The CDR3 DNA is TGCAGCGTTGAACCGCCGGACAGGGGGAATGAGCAGTTCTTC. Translated, it gives CSVEPPDRGNEQFF.

This chain links TRBV6-2 or TRBV6-3 with TRBJ2-1; 8 bases agree with TRBD2. From germline, CDR1 is MNHEY and CDR2 SVGEGT. The CDR3 length is 15 residues. Unmatched junction bases numbered 8, after V lost 2 bases and J lost 8 bases. CDR3 DNA: TGTGCCAGCAGTTACGGGGTAGCGGGGAGGGATGAGCAGTTCTTC. Translating it yields CASSYGVAGRDEQFF.

The chain carries TRBV3-1 and TRBJ1-2; no firm D call. Trimming shortened V by 0 bases and J by 9 bases, and 14 bases separated the two germline ends. This CDR3 region has 14 residues. CDR1 and CDR2 from the germline V gene are LGHDT and YNNKEL (reference sequence). CDR3 coding DNA: TGTGCCAGCAGCCAAGAGGGGAGGTTCGGGAGCTACACCTTC. It yields the protein CASSQEGRFGSYTF.

This clonotype showed up just a few times. The chain uses TRBV20-1 and TRBJ1-1; 8 nucleotides match TRBD1. J gave up 5 bases and V 6 bases, and 8 bases lay outside the gene matches. This CDR3 contains 13 residues. CDR1 and CDR2 from the germline V gene are DFQATT and SNEGSKA (reference sequence). The CDR3, as DNA: TGCAGTGCGCGCAGGGGGCGAGATACTGAAGCTTTCTTT. This sequence encodes CSARRGRDTEAFF.

The chain combines TRBV9 with TRBJ2-1; TRBD2 aligns across 11 bases. The CDR3 contains 14 residues. V lost 3 bases, J lost 13 bases, and 9 bases stayed unmatched. Germline CDR1 is SGDLS and CDR2 is YYNGEE. The CDR3 is CASSGGTSGETQFF. Written as DNA, the CDR3 is TGTGCCAGCAGCGGTGGGACTAGCGGAGAGACCCAGTTCTTC.

The V gene is TRBV7-2, the J gene TRBJ2-1; D may be TRBD2 (6 bases). Germline V gene sequence: CDR1 SGHTA, CDR2 FQGNSA. Trimming cost V 2 bases and J 10 bases, with 15 bases left between them. The CDR3 covers 14 residues. The CDR3 nucleotides are TGTGCCAGCAGCTTAAATTCGGGCGGGGACGAGCAGTTCTTC. This sequence encodes CASSLNSGGDEQFF.

The J gene is TRBJ2-3, the V gene TRBV6-2 or TRBV6-3; no reliable D call. The V gene's germline CDR1 is MNHEY and CDR2 SVGEGT. This CDR3 has 16 residues. Trimming cost V 2 bases and J 3 bases, with 15 bases left between them. The CDR3 spells CASSYPSARTTDTQYF. The DNA of the CDR3 is TGTGCCAGCAGTTACCCGTCGGCGCGTACGACAGATACGCAGTATTTT.

This clonotype was seen a single time. The rearrangement joins TRBV4-2 to TRBJ1-5; a possible D gene is TRBD1 (5 bases). The length of the CDR3 is 13 residues. Germline V gives CDR1 LGHNA, CDR2 YNFKEQ. Trimming removed 4 bases at V and 5 bases at J, with 9 bases between. The CDR3 DNA reads as TGTGCCAGCAGCCGCCTCAGGGATCAGCCCCAGCATTTT. It encodes CASSRLRDQPQHF.

The V gene is TRBV3-1, the J gene TRBJ1-1; the D is unclear. The CDR3 is 15 amino acids. The germline gives CDR1 LGHDT, CDR2 YNNKEL (reference sequence). Trimming left V 4 bases short and J 7 bases short, with 19 bases between. CDR3 in DNA: TGTGCCAGCAGCCCCCGAATGGCACCGGTAGTTGAAGCTTTCTTT. Translating it yields CASSPRMAPVVEAFF. The entire variable domain, with the rest obtained from reference TRBV3-1 and TRBJ1-1, is as follows: DTAVSQTPKYLVTQMGNDKSIKCEQNLGHDTMYWYKQDSKKFLKIMFSYNNKELIINETVPNRFSPKSPDKAHLNLHINSLELGDSAVYFCASSPRMAPVVEAFFGQGTRLTVV.

This clonotype has at least ten counts. The chain carries TRBV12-3 or TRBV12-4 and TRBJ1-2, with D perhaps matching TRBD1 (6 bases). The CDR3 covers 13 residues. Between the trimmed V and J ends, which lost 10 bases and 1 base, there was a span of 13 bases. CDR3 nucleotide sequence: TGTGCCACCACGGGACACTTTAACTATGGCTACACCTTC. Protein sequence: CATTGHFNYGYTF.

This chain uses TRBV2 with TRBJ2-7; maybe TRBD1 (6 bases). This CDR3 contains 13 residues. The ends were cut back, 8 bases at V and 2 bases at J, with 13 bases in the middle. In germline, CDR1 is SNHLY, CDR2 FYNNEI. The CDR3 DNA follows: TGTGCCAGCCAAAGGACAGTGACCTACGAGCAGTACTTC. Its protein is CASQRTVTYEQYF.

Only a few counts were recorded for this clonotype. The CDR3 here is CASSQVPGATEAFF. The CDR3 DNA sequence: TGTGCCAGCAGCCAAGTCCCGGGGGCCACTGAAGCTTTCTTT. The chain recombines TRBV3-1 with TRBJ1-1; possible D gene TRBD1, 6 bases. Trimming took 1 base from V and 4 from J, leaving 10 bases between them. Germline lookup yields CDR1 LGHDT and CDR2 YNNKEL (reference sequence). The CDR3 contains 14 residues.